This T cell receptor beta chain was obtained from a study of blood T cells in healthy people across ages (dated by TCRdb to the mid-2010s). In terms of the full investigation: Template switching captured roughly one uniquely barcoded TCR beta cDNA molecule per two T cells in model experiments. The study measured age-related changes in TCR beta repertoire diversity using deep sequencing normalized with unique cDNA molecular identifiers. The donors were divided into four age groups: young (average around 16 years), middle-aged (about 39), aged (roughly 66) and long-lived (roughly 88). Using the same blood draw, the study looked at two additional independent replicas of 1 million unique cDNA reads for two donors, one aged 18 to 30 and the other aged 80 or older.

Concerning this clonotype: This clone's antigen is unknown. No clone much larger than this one lies a single base away; base qualities are absent.

Its CDR3 holds 14 amino acids, cysteine through phenylalanine. The read is trimmed to its CDR3 DNA, 42 bases read in frame from base 1. Trimming removed 5 bases from V and 4 bases from J; the gene matches leave 9 bases unexplained. The germline V gene (reference sequence) sets CDR1 to DFQATT and CDR2 to SNEGSKA. The library was generated by 5' RACE. TCRdb shows the sequencer as Illumina HiSeq 2500. The second PCR ran for about 6 to 11 cycles and used a J-beta primer mix along with a sample-barcoded 5' primer. Each TCR beta cDNA molecule received a unique molecular identifier from a template-switch 5' adaptor carrying 12 random nucleotides. Each sample yielded at least 2.5 million CDR3-containing paired-end reads. All of the RNA was converted into first-strand cDNA using the Mint cDNA synthesis kit, with a TRBC-specific oligonucleotide serving as the primer. After uracil-DNA glycosylase treatment, a first 18-cycle PCR used universal primers M1SS and BC2_uni_R on all cDNA. Concerning the study's data processing: Each sample was normalized by randomly selecting 1 million high-quality reads, each carrying a distinct molecular identifier. Reads with shared molecular identifiers were discarded instead of being binned into consensus sequences. CDR3 identification, clonotype clustering and error correction used MiTCR with a Q25 quality threshold and the strictest error-elimination algorithm. A nonparametric unseen species model with Euler transformation was used to estimate lower-bound total TCR beta diversity. TCRdb took the public reads, trimmed them with fastp at Q25, ran MiXCR for clone calling and kept in-frame beta chains. Rows merge per CDR3 protein into single entries with the most common DNA and genes. The V and J calls were determined by TCRdb, not by the authors. Counted in this sample were approximately 800,000 distinct CDR3 sequences; around 25% of them appeared once. The ten most abundant clones make up roughly 3.1% of the sample.

The research as a whole found: As age increased, observed TCR beta diversity per million T cells dropped in a roughly linear way, and a significant reduction was already evident by age 40. Compared with the aged group, the long-lived group had more naive CD4+ T cells, fewer expanded clones and increased TCR diversity, a pattern suggesting age selection. Estimates of total diversity based on one million sequenced T cells were considered lower bounds and underestimates. Because donor CMV infection status was unknown, age-related changes in expanded clonotypes were potentially confounded. A strong correlation was found between observed TCR beta diversity and the percentage of naive T cells measured by flow cytometry. Since profiling was done on bulk unsorted PBMCs, naive and antigen-experienced compartments could not be conclusively compared.

Donors were about 36 systemically healthy Caucasian individuals from Russia aged roughly 6 to 90 years. Each donor gave about 9.7 milliliters of peripheral blood, drawn into EDTA-treated Vacutainer tubes. PBMCs were isolated by Ficoll-Paque density-gradient centrifugation, with at least 6 million obtained per sample. Total RNA was extracted from PBMCs with Trizol reagent, with at least 6 micrograms obtained per sample. The percentages of naive CD45RAhigh/CD27high T cells were determined by flow cytometry on a PBMC aliquot from every donor. These data also featured in a second study, about T cells of mothers and their children. As the second publication notes: The donors were nine systemically healthy Caucasian individuals, made up of three mothers and their six children. cDNA synthesis used all of the extracted RNA, with about 1.5 ug of RNA in each 15 ul reaction. In the second PCR, sample barcodes and 2-4 random nucleotides were introduced via the M1S primer. Over 8.5 million TCR beta CDR3 reads came from each mother, compared with about 3 million reads from each child. Thymic selection shapes the output of TCR recombination in a similar way in related and unrelated pairs, and inherited differences have a minor effect. Normalized repertoire overlap was always slightly but never significantly higher in related than unrelated mother-child pairs. With a sensitivity of approximately 100 clones per million clonotypes, no persistent microchimeric T cell clones were detected. Deep NGS was used in the study to compare the TCR beta repertoires of mothers and children and to look for features that separate related mother-child pairs from unrelated individuals. The mean age was 40 +/- 4 years for the mothers and approximately 11 +/- 4 years for the children. Libraries were sequenced on Illumina HiSeq 2000 with 100+100 nt paired-end reads after adapter ligation with NEBNext reagents. To prevent cross-contamination, the mother and child libraries were prepared one month apart and sequenced in separate runs. For each donor, somewhere between about 450,000 and 2,200,000 distinct TCR beta clonotypes were identified. Naive TCR beta clonotypes were estimated from low-frequency clonotypes matched to each donor's FACS-determined naive share, without sorting.

The V gene is TRBV20-1 and the J gene is TRBJ1-2; TRBD1 matches 8 bases in the middle. The sample comprised blood. This receptor was obtained from a boy aged 5-17 years in good health. Here is the DNA: TGCAGTGCTCCTACCAGGGGGCGAGGCTATGGCTACACCTTC. Its protein product is CSAPTRGRGYGYTF.